The 7 T cell receptor beta chains below come from one sample, sequenced in a study of human T cells and chemical hapten exposure. Noted time point: pre-sensitization, week 0. Treatment: therapeutic diphenylcyclopropenone sensitization with weekly scalp DPC. From the RACE reads, TCRdb called clonotypes with MiXCR, one entry per CDR3 protein. Counted here are about 42,000 distinct CDR3 sequences, around 11% occurring once; the ten biggest clones make up roughly 5.7%. The specimen was whole blood, collected in connection with sensitization to the hapten diphenylcyclopropenone (DPC). These receptors were taken from a woman in her 30s with alopecia areata. Some clones in this sample may be carry-over from other donors' samples.

This chain connects TRBV28 to TRBJ2-7; 9 bases map to TRBD2. CDR1 and CDR2 (germline): MDHEN, SYDVKM. Trimming cost V 5 bases and J 0 bases; bases outside gene matches: 8. The CDR3 loop spans 16 amino acids. The CDR3 DNA follows: TGTGCCAGCAGTCCAGGACTAGCGATGATCTCCTACGAGCAGTACTTC. Its protein is CASSPGLAMISYEQYF. The full variable domain, its missing parts supplied by reference TRBV28 and TRBJ2-7, is DVKVTQSSRYLVKRTGEKVFLECVQDMDHENMFWYRQDPGLGLRLIYFSYDVKMKEKGDIPEGYSVSREKKERFSLILESASTNQTSMYLCASSPGLAMISYEQYFGPGTRLTVT.

The chain recombines TRBV4-3 with TRBJ1-5; D ambiguous. The length of the CDR3 is 12 residues. V was shortened by 4 bases and J by 8 bases, with 9 bases between the two germline ends. Germline CDR1 reads LGHNA; CDR2 reads YSLEER. The CDR3 loop reads CASSRKREPQHF. The CDR3 nucleotides are TGCGCCAGCAGCCGTAAGCGGGAGCCCCAGCATTTT.

This clonotype was seen more than once but under ten times. The chain has TRBV6-2 or TRBV6-3 and TRBJ2-3; TRBD1 agrees at 7 bases. Germline V gene sequence: CDR1 MNHEY, CDR2 SVGEGT. V was clipped by 4 bases and J by 0 bases; unmatched bases: 4. CDR3 length equals 15 residues. The CDR3 coding sequence is TGTGCCAGCAGTTTTAGACAGGGAAGCACAGATACGCAGTATTTT. Its translation: CASSFRQGSTDTQYF.

In this sample, this clonotype is medium-sized. The CDR3 coding sequence is TGTGCCAGCAGCTTAGCCCGAGGCCCGGGCACAGATACGCAGTATTTT. Amino acids: CASSLARGPGTDTQYF. The rearrangement uses TRBV11-2 and TRBJ2-3; the D is unclear. The germline gives CDR1 SGHAT, CDR2 FQNNGV. This CDR3 comprises 16 residues. V was clipped by 1 base and J by 1 base, with 12 bases between them.

This clonotype appeared many times. The V gene is TRBV11-2, the J gene TRBJ1-5; D unresolved. Germline loops: CDR1 SGHAT, CDR2 FQNNGV. This CDR3 is 14 amino acids long. V dropped 0 bases and J dropped 6 bases, with 9 bases sitting between them. The CDR3, as DNA: TGTGCCAGCAGCTTAGAACTGGGAACTCAGCCCCAGCATTTT. Amino acids: CASSLELGTQPQHF.

This clonotype has more than one count but fewer than ten. The genes are TRBV11-2 and TRBJ2-2; 7 bases are shared with TRBD1. CDR1 and CDR2 (germline): SGHAT, FQNNGV. This CDR3 comprises 20 residues. The trim removed 5 bases at V and 0 bases at J, leaving 18 bases unmatched. The CDR3 sequence is CASSKRIGDSYSSNTGELFF. The DNA of the CDR3 is TGTGCCAGCAGCAAAAGGATAGGGGACAGTTACTCCTCGAACACCGGGGAGCTGTTTTTT.

The genes are TRBV4-3 and TRBJ1-3; D unresolved. This CDR3 has 16 amino acids. Germline CDR1 and CDR2: LGHNA and YSLEER. V was cut by 0 bases and J by 4 bases, with 13 bases left in between. DNA of the CDR3: TGCGCCAGCAGCCAAGAGATGCAGGTCCCCGGAAACACCATATATTTT. This gives the protein CASSQEMQVPGNTIYF.